Each of the 10 T cell receptor beta chains below was sequenced from the same sample in a study of cytomegalovirus exposure and HLA in healthy donors. The PCR used 60 Vbeta and 13 Jbeta primers. Measured with immunoSEQ multiplex PCR; TCRdb has only the in-frame clones, and not every one. The data hold roughly 190,000 clones, with around 78% observed a single time. Source material: PBMCs. These receptors all stem from a woman in her 30s in good health and CMV-seropositive.

This rearrangement joins TRBV19 to TRBJ2-1, with TRBD2 identical over 10 bases. CDR3 length equals 16 residues. J was trimmed by 6 bases and V by 1 base; bases with no gene match: 6. Germline V gene lookup returns CDR1 LNHDA and CDR2 SQIVND (reference sequence). The CDR3 protein is CASSIVLLAGRNEQFF. DNA for the CDR3: TGTGCCAGTAGTATAGTATTACTAGCGGGACGCAATGAGCAGTTCTTC.

The V gene is TRBV5-1, the J gene TRBJ2-1; TRBD1 is a possible D gene (6 bases). Per germline, CDR1 SGHRS and CDR2 YFSETQ. V was trimmed by 0 bases and J by 9 bases, leaving 16 bases between them. The CDR3 runs to 15 residues. The CDR3 DNA sequence: TGCGCCAGCAGCTTGGCCACGGACAGTGGAGGTGAGCAGTTCTTC. Amino acids: CASSLATDSGGEQFF.

The chain links TRBV5-1 to TRBJ2-1, with TRBD1 matching 7 bases. Germline-derived CDR1 and CDR2 are SGHRS and YFSETQ. J gave up 0 bases and V 2 bases, and 2 bases lay outside the gene matches. The CDR3 is 15 amino acids. DNA for the CDR3: TGCGCCAGCAGCTTTTACAGGGGCTCCTACAATGAGCAGTTCTTC. Translated, it gives CASSFYRGSYNEQFF.

The chain couples TRBV6-4 to TRBJ2-6; the D gene is possibly TRBD2 (7 bases). CDR1 is MRHNA, CDR2 SNTAGT, per germline. The length of the CDR3 is 16 residues. The V end lost 10 bases, the J end lost 0 bases, and 16 bases lay between the germline ends. CDR3 DNA sequence: TGTGCCATGTTTAGAGGGGGGGGCTCTGGGGCCAACGTCCTGACTTTC. Amino acid sequence: CAMFRGGGSGANVLTF.

The rearrangement joins TRBV9 to TRBJ2-1, with TRBD2 matching over 7 bases. The CDR3 is 13 residues long. CDR1 and CDR2 from the germline V gene are SGDLS and YYNGEE. V lost 3 bases, J lost 6 bases, and 3 bases stayed unmatched. The CDR3 nucleotides are TGTGCCAGCAGCGATGGCGGGAGCAATGAGCAGTTCTTC. Protein product: CASSDGGSNEQFF.

This clone was counted between two and nine times. The V gene is TRBV18, the J gene TRBJ2-7; 9 positions agree with TRBD1. The CDR3 runs to 16 residues. The V and J ends lost 0 bases and 7 bases, in that order; junction bases with no gene match: 10. Germline V lookup: CDR1 KGHSH, CDR2 LQKENI. CDR3 region: CASSPPRTGVLREQYF. Here the CDR3 DNA reads TGTGCCAGCTCACCACCTAGGACAGGGGTTTTGAGGGAGCAGTACTTC.

The V and J genes are TRBV5-4 and TRBJ2-7, with 8 bases that match TRBD2. The CDR3 extends over 13 amino acids. Per germline, CDR1 SGHNT and CDR2 YYREEE (reference sequence). Trimming took 4 bases from V and 5 from J; bases not matched to a gene: 5. In DNA form, the CDR3 reads TGTGCCAGCAGCACCGGGGGGGGCCACGAGCAGTACTTC. The encoded protein is CASSTGGGHEQYF.

CDR3 sequence reads: CASSPTGETGSNQPQHF. CDR3 in DNA: TGTGCCAGCTCTCCCACGGGGGAGACTGGTAGCAATCAGCCCCAGCATTTT. The chain recombines TRBV18 with TRBJ1-5; D is perhaps TRBD1 (5 bases). Trimming pared 6 bases from V and 0 bases from J, leaving 18 bases between. The length of the CDR3 is 17 residues. Germline CDR1 is KGHSH and CDR2 is LQKENI.

J is TRBJ2-2 and V is TRBV2, with a tentative D call TRBD2 (6 bases). The germline V and J ends were trimmed by 7 bases and 5 bases, with 17 bases remaining between them. The CDR3 covers 15 residues. Germline V lookup: CDR1 SNHLY, CDR2 FYNNEI. The CDR3 sequence: CASKRGRGETGELFF. Written as DNA, the CDR3 is TGTGCCAGCAAACGTGGGCGGGGAGAAACCGGGGAGCTGTTTTTT.

This clone was seen just once. The CDR3 loop reads CASSAGTGGPTGELFF. CDR3 DNA: TGTGCCAGCAGCGCTGGGACAGGAGGACCCACCGGGGAGCTGTTTTTT. The chain recombines TRBV7-3 with TRBJ2-2, with TRBD1 identical over 8 bases. Trimming at V came to 5 bases and at J to 4 bases, leaving 9 bases not matched to a gene. CDR3 length equals 16 residues. The germline V gene has CDR1 SGHTA and CDR2 FQGTGA. The full variable domain, with the rest looked up from reference TRBV7-3 and TRBJ2-2, is GAGVSQTPSNKVTEKGKYVELRCDPISGHTALYWYRQSLGQGPEFLIYFQGTGAADDSGLPNDRFFAVRPEGSVSTLKIQRTERGDSAVYLCASSAGTGGPTGELFFGEGSRLTVL.